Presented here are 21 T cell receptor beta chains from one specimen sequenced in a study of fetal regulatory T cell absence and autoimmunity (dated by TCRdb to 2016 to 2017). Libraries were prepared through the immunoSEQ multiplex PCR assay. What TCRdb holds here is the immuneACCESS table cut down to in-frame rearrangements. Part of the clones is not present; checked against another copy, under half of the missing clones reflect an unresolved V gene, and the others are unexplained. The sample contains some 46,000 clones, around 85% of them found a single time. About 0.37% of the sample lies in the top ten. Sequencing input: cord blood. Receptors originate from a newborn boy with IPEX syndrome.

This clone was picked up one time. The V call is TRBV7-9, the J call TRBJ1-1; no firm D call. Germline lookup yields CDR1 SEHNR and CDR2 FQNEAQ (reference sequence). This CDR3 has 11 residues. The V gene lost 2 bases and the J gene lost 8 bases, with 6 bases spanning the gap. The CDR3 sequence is CASSLLGEAFF. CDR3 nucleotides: TGTGCCAGCAGCTTATTAGGGGAAGCTTTCTTT.

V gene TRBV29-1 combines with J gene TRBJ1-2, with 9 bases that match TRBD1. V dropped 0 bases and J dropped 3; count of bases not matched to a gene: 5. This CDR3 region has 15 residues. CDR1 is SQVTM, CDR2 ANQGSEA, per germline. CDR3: CSVEDPGQGDYGYTF. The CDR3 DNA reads TGCAGCGTTGAAGATCCGGGACAGGGCGACTATGGCTACACCTTC. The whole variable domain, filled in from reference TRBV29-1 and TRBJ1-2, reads SAVISQKPSRDICQRGTSLTIQCQVDSQVTMMFWYRQQPGQSLTLIATANQGSEATYESGFVIDKFPISRPNLTFSTLTVSNMSPEDSSIYLCSVEDPGQGDYGYTFGSGTRLTVV.

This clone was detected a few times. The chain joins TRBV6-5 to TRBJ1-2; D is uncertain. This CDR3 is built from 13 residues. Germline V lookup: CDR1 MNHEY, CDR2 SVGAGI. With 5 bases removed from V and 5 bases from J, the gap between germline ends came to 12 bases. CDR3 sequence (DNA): TGTGCCAGCAGTCATCAGATCCTTTATGGCTACACCTTC. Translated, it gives CASSHQILYGYTF.

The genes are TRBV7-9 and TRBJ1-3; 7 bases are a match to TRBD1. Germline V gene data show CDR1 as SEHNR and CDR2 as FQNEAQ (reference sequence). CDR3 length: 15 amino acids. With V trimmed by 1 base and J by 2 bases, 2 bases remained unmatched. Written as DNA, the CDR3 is TGTGCCAGCAGCTTAGGAGGGGGCGCTGGAAACACCATATATTTT. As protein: CASSLGGGAGNTIYF.

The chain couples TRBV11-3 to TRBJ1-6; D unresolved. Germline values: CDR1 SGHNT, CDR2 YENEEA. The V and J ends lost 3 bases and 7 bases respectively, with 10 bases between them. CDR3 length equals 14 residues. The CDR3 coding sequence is TGTGCCAGCAGCTTTCGACTGGAAAATTCACCCCTCCACTTT. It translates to CASSFRLENSPLHF.

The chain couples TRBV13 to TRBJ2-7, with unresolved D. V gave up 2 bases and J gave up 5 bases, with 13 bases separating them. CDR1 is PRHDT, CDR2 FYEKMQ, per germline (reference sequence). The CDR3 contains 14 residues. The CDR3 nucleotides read TGTGCCAGCAGCTTAAGATCGGGTAATGACGAGCAGTACTTC. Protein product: CASSLRSGNDEQYF.

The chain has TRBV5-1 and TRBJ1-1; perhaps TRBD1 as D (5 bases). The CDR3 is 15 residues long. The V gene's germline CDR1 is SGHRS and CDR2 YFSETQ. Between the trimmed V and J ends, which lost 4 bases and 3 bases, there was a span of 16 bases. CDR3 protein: CASSIRTGEHTEAFF. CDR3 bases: TGCGCCAGCAGCATACGGACGGGGGAACACACTGAAGCTTTCTTT.

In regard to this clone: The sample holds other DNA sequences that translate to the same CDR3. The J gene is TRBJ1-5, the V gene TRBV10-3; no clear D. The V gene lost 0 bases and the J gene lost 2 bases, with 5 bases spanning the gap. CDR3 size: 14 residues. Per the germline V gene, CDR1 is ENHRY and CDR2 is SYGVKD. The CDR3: CAISESRGNQPQHF. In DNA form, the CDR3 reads TGTGCCATCAGTGAGTCGCGGGGCAATCAGCCCCAGCATTTT.

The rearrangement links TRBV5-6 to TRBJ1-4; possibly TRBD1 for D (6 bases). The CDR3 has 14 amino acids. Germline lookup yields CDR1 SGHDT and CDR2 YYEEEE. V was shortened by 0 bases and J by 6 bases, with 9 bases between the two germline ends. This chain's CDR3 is CASSLDRVDEKLFF. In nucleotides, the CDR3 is TGTGCCAGCAGCTTGGACAGGGTAGATGAAAAACTGTTTTTT. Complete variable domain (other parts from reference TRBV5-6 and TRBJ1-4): DAGVTQSPTHLIKTRGQQVTLRCSPKSGHDTVSWYQQALGQGPQFIFQYYEEEERQRGNFPDRFSGHQFPNYSSELNVNALLLGDSALYLCASSLDRVDEKLFFGSGTQLSVL.

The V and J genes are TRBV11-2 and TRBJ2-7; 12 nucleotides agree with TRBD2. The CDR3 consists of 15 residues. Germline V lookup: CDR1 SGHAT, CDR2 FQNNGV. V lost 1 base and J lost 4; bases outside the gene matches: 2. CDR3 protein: CASSLVLAGGYEQYF. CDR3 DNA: TGTGCCAGCAGCTTAGTACTAGCGGGAGGATACGAGCAGTACTTC. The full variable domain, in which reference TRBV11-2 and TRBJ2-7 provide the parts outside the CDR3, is EAGVAQSPRYKIIEKRQSVAFWCNPISGHATLYWYQQILGQGPKLLIQFQNNGVVDDSQLPKDRFSAERLKGVDSTLKIQPAKLEDSAVYLCASSLVLAGGYEQYFGPGTRLTVT.

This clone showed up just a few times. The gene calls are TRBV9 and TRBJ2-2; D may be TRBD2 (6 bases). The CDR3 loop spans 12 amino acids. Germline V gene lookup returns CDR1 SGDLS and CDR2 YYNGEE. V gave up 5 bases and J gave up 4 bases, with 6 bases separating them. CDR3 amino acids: CASRRGTGELFF. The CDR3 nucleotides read TGTGCCAGCAGGCGGGGCACCGGGGAGCTGTTTTTT.

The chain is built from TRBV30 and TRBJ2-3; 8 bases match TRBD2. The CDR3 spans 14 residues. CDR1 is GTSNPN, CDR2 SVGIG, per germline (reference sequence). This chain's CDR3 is CAWAGGLLPDTQYF. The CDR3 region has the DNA TGTGCTTGGGCGGGGGGCCTACTACCGGATACGCAGTATTTT.

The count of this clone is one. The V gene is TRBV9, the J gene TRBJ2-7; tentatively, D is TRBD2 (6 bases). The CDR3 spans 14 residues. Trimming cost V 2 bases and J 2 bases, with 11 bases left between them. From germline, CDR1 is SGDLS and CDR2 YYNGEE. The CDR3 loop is CASSVTRFPYEQYF. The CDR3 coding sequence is TGTGCCAGCAGCGTGACTAGATTCCCCTACGAGCAGTACTTC.

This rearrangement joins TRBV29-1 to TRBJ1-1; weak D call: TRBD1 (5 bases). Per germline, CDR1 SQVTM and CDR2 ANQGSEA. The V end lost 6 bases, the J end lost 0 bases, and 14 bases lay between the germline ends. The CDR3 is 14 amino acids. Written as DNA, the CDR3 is TGCAGCGTGGGGGGTGGGGACTTGAACACTGAAGCTTTCTTT. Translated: CSVGGGDLNTEAFF.

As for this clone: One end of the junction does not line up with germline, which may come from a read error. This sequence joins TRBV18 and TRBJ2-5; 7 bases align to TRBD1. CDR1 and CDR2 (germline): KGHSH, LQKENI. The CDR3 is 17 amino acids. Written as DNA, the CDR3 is TGTGCCAGCTCACCAATGGGGACAGCACCGAGAAGAGAGGCCCAGTACTTC. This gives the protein CASSPMGTAPRREAQYF.

In nucleotides, the CDR3 is TGTGCCAGCAGTGATCGCGGGGTAGCCAAAAACATTCAGTACTTC. It codes for CASSDRGVAKNIQYF. The V and J genes are TRBV6-1 and TRBJ2-4; TRBD2 is a possible D gene (6 bases). The CDR3 sequence is 15 residues long. Germline V gene lookup returns CDR1 MNHNS and CDR2 SASEGT. V lost 3 bases and J 0 bases, leaving 9 bases between the germline ends.

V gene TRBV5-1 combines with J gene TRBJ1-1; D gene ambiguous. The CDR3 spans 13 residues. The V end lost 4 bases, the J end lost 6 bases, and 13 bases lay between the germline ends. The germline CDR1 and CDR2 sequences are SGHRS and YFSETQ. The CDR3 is CASSIGRVSEAFF. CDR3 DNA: TGCGCCAGCAGCATTGGCCGAGTATCTGAAGCTTTCTTT.

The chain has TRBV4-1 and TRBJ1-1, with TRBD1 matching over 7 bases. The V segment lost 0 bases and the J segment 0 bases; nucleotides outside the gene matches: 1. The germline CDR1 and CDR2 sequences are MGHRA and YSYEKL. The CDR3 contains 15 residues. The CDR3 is CASSQDQGVNTEAFF. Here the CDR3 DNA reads TGCGCCAGCAGCCAAGATCAGGGGGTGAACACTGAAGCTTTCTTT.

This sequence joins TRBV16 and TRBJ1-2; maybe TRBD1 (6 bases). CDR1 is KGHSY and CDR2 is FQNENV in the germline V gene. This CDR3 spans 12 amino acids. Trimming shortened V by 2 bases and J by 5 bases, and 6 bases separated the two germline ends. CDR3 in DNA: TGTGCCAGCAGCCAACAGGGGTATGGCTACACCTTC. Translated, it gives CASSQQGYGYTF.

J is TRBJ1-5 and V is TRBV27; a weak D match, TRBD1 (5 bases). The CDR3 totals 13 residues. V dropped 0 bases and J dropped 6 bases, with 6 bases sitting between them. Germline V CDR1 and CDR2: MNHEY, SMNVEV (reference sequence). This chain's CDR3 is CASSLSGGQPQHF. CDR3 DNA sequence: TGTGCCAGCAGTTTATCGGGGGGTCAGCCCCAGCATTTT.

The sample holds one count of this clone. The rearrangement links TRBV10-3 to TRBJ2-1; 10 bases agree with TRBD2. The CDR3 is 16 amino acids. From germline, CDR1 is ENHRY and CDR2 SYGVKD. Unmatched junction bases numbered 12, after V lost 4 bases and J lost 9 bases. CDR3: CAISAFGAGGPGEQFF. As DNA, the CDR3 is TGTGCCATCAGTGCCTTCGGAGCGGGGGGGCCAGGTGAGCAGTTCTTC.